The sequence of this T cell receptor beta chain was determined in a study of CD8 T cells in ankylosing spondylitis. Overall study results and limits: Reported data indicate significant enrichment of disease-linked clones within matched ankylosing spondylitis synovial fluid. What appeared characteristic of ankylosing spondylitis blood was a TCR beta motif of several highly homologous variants.

Germline loops: CDR1 MDHEN, CDR2 SYDVKM. V was clipped by 7 bases and J by 9 bases; unmatched bases: 8. This CDR3 region has 13 residues. Researchers built TCR beta libraries using quantitative 5'-RACE with molecular barcodes. TCRdb called the 5' RACE reads again in MiXCR, with one record for every CDR3 protein. The sample consists of 650,000 to 800,000 distinct CDR3 sequences, 15% to 20% of them appearing once. This clonotype came up many times. The antigen is not known. The chain recombines TRBV28 with TRBJ1-4; 7 bases map to TRBD1. The specimen sequenced was blood, either unsorted or a sorted T cell fraction (not recorded which). The TCR was taken from a male donor with ankylosing spondylitis. The CDR3 here is CASNPGTVKKLFF. The CDR3 bases are TGTGCCAGCAATCCCGGGACAGTGAAAAAACTGTTTTTT.